Listed below are T cell receptor beta chains from one sample, sequenced in a study of T cell changes during pregnancy in multiple sclerosis. Clones were sequenced by immunoSEQ multiplex PCR, and TCRdb holds only the in-frame ones, with some missing. Of about 75,000 clones listed, under 95% are singletons. The specimen comprised CD4+ T cells from peripheral blood mononuclear cells, sampled before pregnancy. All receptors derive from a female donor with multiple sclerosis, enrolled in a pregnancy study. The CDR3 runs from the conserved cysteine through the conserved F or W. Each record gives: V gene, clone size, D gene, J gene, CDR3 protein, CDR3 DNA. A D gene is named only where the DNA matches it firmly. A row's size may be missing; if present it is once, few, many or a size class.

V: TRBV21-1
size: NA
D: NA
J: TRBJ2-3
CDR3: CASSECPGQGVSTDTQYF
DNA: TGTGCCAGCAGCGAATGTCCGGGACAGGGGGTGAGCACAGATACGCAGTATTTT

V: TRBV6-5
size: NA
D: NA
J: TRBJ2-6
CDR3: CASSSEGSGANVLTF
DNA: TGTGCCAGCAGTAGTGAGGGCAGTGGGGCCAACGTCCTGACTTTC

V: TRBV11-3
size: few
D: NA
J: TRBJ1-1
CDR3: CASTPGSLSEAFF
DNA: TGTGCCAGCACACCTGGTAGCCTCTCCGAAGCTTTCTTT

V: TRBV18
size: NA
D: NA
J: TRBJ1-5
CDR3: CASSPTPSNQPQHF
DNA: TGTGCCAGCTCACCCACACCCAGCAATCAGCCCCAGCATTTT

V: TRBV28
size: NA
D: NA
J: TRBJ2-7
CDR3: CASRAGQLPGEQYF
DNA: TGTGCCAGCAGAGCTGGACAGCTGCCTGGTGAGCAGTACTTC

V: TRBV19
size: NA
D: TRBD2
J: TRBJ2-2
CDR3: CASSIRGLGVTGELFF
DNA: TGTGCCAGTAGTATACGAGGACTAGGCGTTACCGGGGAGCTGTTTTTT

V: TRBV6-6
size: NA
D: TRBD2
J: TRBJ2-7
CDR3: CASLSAGVSSYEQYF
DNA: TGTGCCTCATTGTCGGCGGGGGTAAGCTCCTACGAGCAGTACTTC

V: TRBV29-1
size: NA
D: TRBD1
J: TRBJ2-5
CDR3: CSVVAGGVFKTQYF
DNA: TGCAGCGTTGTGGCAGGGGGCGTCTTCAAGACCCAGTACTTC

V: TRBV7-3
size: NA
D: NA
J: TRBJ1-2
CDR3: CASSPAGTHYGYTF
DNA: TGTGCCAGCAGCCCAGCCGGGACACACTATGGCTACACCTTC

V: TRBV2
size: NA
D: NA
J: TRBJ1-4
CDR3: CASMRTTNEKLFF
DNA: TGTGCCAGTATGAGGACAACTAATGAAAAACTGTTTTTT

V: TRBV5-4
size: NA
D: NA
J: TRBJ1-1
CDR3: CASSPKGGGFAEAFF
DNA: TGTGCCAGCAGCCCGAAGGGGGGGGGCTTTGCTGAAGCTTTCTTT

V: TRBV2
size: NA
D: NA
J: TRBJ1-2
CDR3: CASRQQGSNYGYTF
DNA: TGTGCCAGCAGGCAACAGGGCAGTAACTATGGCTACACCTTC

V: TRBV9
size: NA
D: TRBD2
J: TRBJ2-7
CDR3: CASSVELAGIYEQYF
DNA: TGTGCCAGCAGCGTAGAACTAGCGGGAATTTACGAGCAGTACTTC

V: TRBV7-9
size: NA
D: TRBD2
J: TRBJ2-5
CDR3: CASSLAAGGSETQYF
DNA: TGTGCCAGCAGCTTAGCGGCGGGGGGCTCGGAGACCCAGTACTTC

V: TRBV29-1
size: NA
D: NA
J: TRBJ1-1
CDR3: CSVESTRNTEAFF
DNA: TGCAGCGTTGAGTCCACAAGGAACACTGAAGCTTTCTTT

V: TRBV6-5
size: NA
D: TRBD2
J: TRBJ2-1
CDR3: CASSSGSGTFVQFF
DNA: TGTGCCAGCAGTTCAGGTAGCGGGACGTTTGTGCAGTTCTTC

V: TRBV11-1
size: NA
D: NA
J: TRBJ1-5
CDR3: CASSPTVDQPQHF
DNA: TGTGCCAGCAGCCCTACCGTGGATCAGCCCCAGCATTTT

V: TRBV9
size: NA
D: NA
J: TRBJ2-3
CDR3: CASSVVALSGDTQYF
DNA: TGTGCCAGCAGCGTAGTGGCCCTGAGCGGAGATACGCAGTATTTT

V: TRBV6-5
size: NA
D: TRBD1
J: TRBJ2-1
CDR3: CASSGTGYANEQFF
DNA: TGTGCCAGCAGTGGGACAGGGTATGCCAATGAGCAGTTCTTC

V: TRBV4-3
size: NA
D: TRBD1
J: TRBJ1-2
CDR3: CASSQDVGTGGNYGYTF
DNA: TGCGCCAGCAGCCAAGATGTTGGGACAGGGGGAAACTATGGCTACACCTTC

V: TRBV2
size: NA
D: NA
J: TRBJ2-3
CDR3: CASRQGTSTDTQYF
DNA: TGTGCCAGCCGGCAGGGCACTAGCACAGATACGCAGTATTTT

V: TRBV5-4
size: NA
D: TRBD1
J: TRBJ1-2
CDR3: CASSFSGTGRYGYTF
DNA: TGTGCCAGCAGCTTCTCCGGGACAGGGCGCTATGGCTACACCTTC

V: TRBV6-5
size: NA
D: TRBD2
J: TRBJ2-5
CDR3: CASRSGGGETQYF
DNA: TGTGCCAGCCGTAGCGGGGGCGGGGAGACCCAGTACTTC

V: TRBV9
size: NA
D: NA
J: TRBJ2-7
CDR3: CASSVDTGAYEQYF
DNA: TGTGCCAGCAGCGTAGATACCGGGGCCTACGAGCAGTACTTC

V: TRBV4-3
size: NA
D: NA
J: TRBJ1-5
CDR3: CASSQDLMSNQPQHF
DNA: TGCGCCAGCAGCCAAGATCTAATGAGCAATCAGCCCCAGCATTTT

V: TRBV4-3
size: NA
D: TRBD2
J: TRBJ2-7
CDR3: CASSQDVAGGPSYEQYF
DNA: TGCGCCAGCAGCCAAGATGTAGCGGGGGGGCCATCCTACGAGCAGTACTTC

V: TRBV18
size: NA
D: TRBD1
J: TRBJ2-7
CDR3: CASSLSGTGAYEQYF
DNA: TGTGCCAGCTCACTTTCCGGGACAGGGGCCTACGAGCAGTACTTC

V: TRBV19
size: NA
D: NA
J: TRBJ1-5
CDR3: CASRAGESNQPQHF
DNA: TGTGCCAGTAGGGCCGGAGAGAGCAATCAGCCCCAGCATTTT